The 29 T cell receptor beta chains presented below share a single source sample, sequenced in a study of circulating CD8 cells and anti-PD-1 response in melanoma. The QIAseq Immune Repertoire TCR panel built the libraries from approximately 16 ng of total RNA. A single record per CDR3 protein comes from TCRdb applying MiXCR to the reads. The sample includes fewer than 800 distinct CDR3 sequences, over 10% of them seen just once. Four subsets defined by PD-1 and/or TIGIT were sorted from live CD3+CD8+TCRalphabeta+ cells. The starting material was CD8+ T cells from PBMCs, obtained at baseline or after one month of anti-PD-1 therapy (not recorded which). These receptors came from a human donor with melanoma.

By sample share, this clonotype is medium-sized. V usage is TRBV7-2 and J usage is TRBJ2-2, with D maybe TRBD1 (6 bases). The CDR3 totals 16 residues. Germline CDR1 SGHTA, CDR2 FQGNSA. Between the trimmed V and J ends, which lost 3 bases and 3 bases, there was a span of 14 bases. The CDR3 nucleotides are TGTGCCAGCAGCTTGAACCCACAGGGATACACCGGGGAGCTGTTTTTT. Translated, it gives CASSLNPQGYTGELFF. Together with reference TRBV7-2 and TRBJ2-2, the CDR3 gives the full variable domain: GAGVSQSPSNKVTEKGKDVELRCDPISGHTALYWYRQSLGQGLEFLIYFQGNSAPDKSGLPSDRFSAERTGGSVSTLTIQRTQQEDSAVYLCASSLNPQGYTGELFFGEGSRLTVL.

By its share, this clonotype is medium-sized. This chain connects TRBV2 to TRBJ2-7; D remains ambiguous. The V gene's germline CDR1 is SNHLY and CDR2 FYNNEI. The length of the CDR3 is 10 residues. V was clipped by 2 bases and J by 6 bases, with 2 bases between them. The CDR3 protein is CASSESEQYF. The DNA of the CDR3 is TGTGCCAGCAGTGAATCCGAGCAGTACTTC.

By frequency in the sample, this clonotype is medium-sized. The chain links TRBV6-4 to TRBJ2-1, with 7 bases aligning to TRBD1. The V gene end was trimmed by 5 bases and the J gene end by 12 bases; junction bases not matched to a gene: 10. The CDR3 runs 13 residues. The germline V gene has CDR1 MRHNA and CDR2 SNTAGT. CDR3 sequence (DNA): TGTGCCAGCAGTCGAGATCACCGGGACAGGCAGTTCTTC. Translating gives CASSRDHRDRQFF.

This clonotype rates as medium-sized. The gene calls are TRBV7-2 and TRBJ1-2; D is possibly TRBD1 (5 bases). The length of the CDR3 is 12 residues. Per the germline V gene, CDR1 is SGHTA and CDR2 is FQGNSA. Trimming took 5 bases from V and 7 from J, leaving 11 bases between them. The CDR3 sequence is CASSDRGSGYTF. CDR3 nucleotide sequence: TGTGCCAGCAGCGATCGGGGCTCTGGCTACACCTTC.

Points on this clonotype: With a much larger clone just one base away, this may be a read error. This chain links TRBV12-3 or TRBV12-4 with TRBJ2-2; D might be TRBD2 (5 bases). The CDR3 loop spans 14 amino acids. V shed 11 bases and J shed 0 bases, with 13 bases lying between them. The CDR3 nucleotides read TGTGCCTCGGAACAGACTACGAACACCGGGGAGCTGTTTTTT. This translates into CASEQTTNTGELFF.

This clonotype rates as medium-sized (0.01 to 0.1%). This chain links TRBV19 with TRBJ2-3; D gene ambiguous. Trimming removed 3 bases from V and 0 bases from J, with 4 bases in between. This CDR3 region has 13 residues. Germline V CDR1 and CDR2: LNHDA, SQIVND (reference sequence). In nucleotides, the CDR3 is TGTGCCAGTAGTATGGCTAGCACAGATACGCAGTATTTT. This gives the protein CASSMASTDTQYF.

Judged by abundance, this clonotype is medium-sized. The rearrangement uses TRBV19 and TRBJ1-1; no clear D. The V and J ends lost 6 bases and 2 bases respectively, with 16 bases between them. The CDR3 sequence is 15 residues long. CDR1 is LNHDA, CDR2 SQIVND, per germline (reference sequence). The CDR3 sequence: CASRIGNSLNTEAFF. CDR3 DNA: TGTGCCAGTAGAATCGGAAACAGCCTTAACACTGAAGCTTTCTTT.

By share of the sample, this clonotype is medium-sized. This chain connects TRBV12-3 or TRBV12-4 to TRBJ1-4; D remains unclear. CDR3 length: 15 amino acids. The ends were cut back, 6 bases at V and 8 bases at J, with 19 bases in the middle. The CDR3 loop reads CASSPPGRVWEKLFF. CDR3 DNA: TGTGCCAGCAGCCCGCCAGGAAGGGTTTGGGAAAAACTGTTTTTT.

In its sample, this clonotype was seen a few times. The chain joins TRBV19 to TRBJ2-1; no reliable D call. This CDR3 has 12 amino acids. V was cut by 1 base and J by 6 bases, with 4 bases left in between. Germline-derived CDR1 and CDR2 are LNHDA and SQIVND (reference sequence). CDR3 DNA sequence: TGTGCCAGTAGTATAGCCTCCAATGAGCAGTTCTTC. It yields the protein CASSIASNEQFF.

In its sample, this clonotype ranks as medium-sized. This chain joins TRBV24-1 and TRBJ2-3; the D is unclear. There are 16 residues in the CDR3. Trimming cost V 3 bases and J 1 base, with 13 bases left between them. The germline gives CDR1 KGHDR, CDR2 SFDVKD. The CDR3, as DNA: TGTGCCACCAGTGATACGACCAACAGTGGCACAGATACGCAGTATTTT. Encoded protein: CATSDTTNSGTDTQYF.

This clonotype is medium-sized in the sample. The chain carries TRBV12-3 or TRBV12-4 and TRBJ1-5; D unclear. This CDR3 spans 13 amino acids. The ends were cut back, 3 bases at V and 4 bases at J, with 7 bases in the middle. The CDR3 loop is CASSFTWNQPQHF. The CDR3 nucleotides are TGTGCCAGCAGTTTCACATGGAATCAGCCCCAGCATTTT.

This clonotype is large in the sample. The rearrangement joins TRBV6-6 to TRBJ2-5; 8 nucleotides agree with TRBD1. Germline V gives CDR1 MNHNY, CDR2 SVGAGI (reference sequence). This CDR3 is built from 14 residues. The trim removed 6 bases at V and 5 bases at J, leaving 8 bases unmatched. The CDR3 spells CASRQRQGRETQYF. Here the CDR3 DNA reads TGTGCCAGCAGACAAAGACAGGGGAGGGAGACCCAGTACTTC.

This clonotype is labeled as large. V gene TRBV2 combines with J gene TRBJ2-3, with unresolved D. The ends were cut back, 7 bases at V and 0 bases at J, with 8 bases in the middle. Per the germline V gene, CDR1 is SNHLY and CDR2 is FYNNEI. This CDR3 is built from 13 residues. DNA of the CDR3: TGTGCCAGCACCCTACCTAGCACAGATACGCAGTATTTT. Translation gives CASTLPSTDTQYF.

This clonotype is medium-sized in the sample. The chain recombines TRBV9 with TRBJ2-1; 14 bases agree with TRBD2. V lost 3 bases, J lost 8 bases, and 10 bases stayed unmatched. Germline V gene sequence: CDR1 SGDLS, CDR2 YYNGEE. The CDR3 is made up of 17 amino acids. CDR3 amino acids: CASSASGLAGEIDEQFF. CDR3 sequence (DNA): TGTGCCAGCAGCGCCTCGGGACTAGCGGGGGAAATCGATGAGCAGTTCTTC.

A note on this clonotype: This likely reflects a read error, since a far larger clone is one base away. The CDR3 DNA reads TGTGCCAGCAGTTACTCGATCGGAGAAGCTCTCTTT. It translates to CASSYSIGEALF. The J gene is TRBJ1-1, the V gene TRBV6-5; unclear D gene. Germline CDR1 reads MNHEY; CDR2 reads SVGAGI. The CDR3 has 12 amino acids.

Relative to its sample, this clonotype is large. The chain carries TRBV19 and TRBJ1-1; D perhaps matches TRBD1 (5 bases). Per the germline V gene, CDR1 is LNHDA and CDR2 is SQIVND (reference sequence). Trimming took 4 bases from V and 1 from J, leaving 13 bases between them. The CDR3 totals 15 residues. CDR3 protein: CASSTGRGENTEAFF. The CDR3 coding sequence is TGTGCCAGTAGTACAGGACGGGGGGAGAACACTGAAGCTTTCTTT.

Judged by abundance, this clonotype is medium-sized. The V gene is TRBV27, the J gene TRBJ2-1; the match to TRBD2 covers 14 bases. The V gene end was trimmed by 2 bases and the J gene end by 6 bases; junction bases not matched to a gene: 3. The germline V gene encodes CDR1 MNHEY and CDR2 SMNVEV (reference sequence). This CDR3 comprises 16 residues. CDR3 sequence: CASSLGTSGGVNEQFF. CDR3 nucleotides: TGTGCCAGCAGTTTAGGGACTAGCGGGGGAGTCAATGAGCAGTTCTTC.

Relative to its sample, this clonotype is large. The chain carries TRBV6-4 and TRBJ2-2; D call uncertain. The V end lost 0 bases, the J end lost 4 bases, and 3 bases lay between the germline ends. The germline gives CDR1 MRHNA, CDR2 SNTAGT. CDR3 length: 13 amino acids. The CDR3 spells CASSDSSTGELFF. As DNA, the CDR3 is TGTGCCAGCAGTGACTCCAGCACCGGGGAGCTGTTTTTT.

This clonotype qualifies as medium-sized. The CDR3 sequence is CASSFLHGTYEQYF. Written as DNA, the CDR3 is TGTGCCAGCAGCTTCCTACATGGGACCTACGAGCAGTACTTC. The V gene is TRBV5-6, the J gene TRBJ2-7; D ambiguous. The V and J ends lost 2 bases and 2 bases respectively, with 11 bases between them. The CDR3 is 14 residues long. Per germline, CDR1 SGHDT and CDR2 YYEEEE.

This clonotype is medium-sized within its sample. The DNA for the CDR3 is TGTGCCAGCAGCTTGGGGACGACGCTCACAGATACGCAGTATTTT. It is translated as CASSLGTTLTDTQYF. The chain combines TRBV5-5 with TRBJ2-3; D gene uncertain. The germline V gene encodes CDR1 SGHKS and CDR2 YYEKEE (reference sequence). This CDR3 spans 15 amino acids. Trimming took off 0 bases at V and 2 bases at J, with 10 bases between the two ends.

This clonotype is medium-sized by share. The chain is built from TRBV20-1 and TRBJ2-1, with TRBD2 matching 7 bases. The germline V gene has CDR1 DFQATT and CDR2 SNEGSKA (reference sequence). V shed 3 bases and J 5 bases; nucleotides not matched to a gene: 10. CDR3 length: 15 residues. The DNA for the CDR3 is TGCAGTGCTAGGTACCTCAGCGGGGACCACAATGAGCAGTTCTTC. Translating it yields CSARYLSGDHNEQFF.

In DNA form, the CDR3 reads TGCGCCAGCAGCTTGTCCGAAGCTTGGACAGGGGAAGCTTTCTTT. Its translation is CASSLSEAWTGEAFF. This sequence joins TRBV5-1 and TRBJ1-1; 8 positions match TRBD1. Trimming cost V 1 base and J 8 bases; bases outside gene matches: 10. The CDR3 contains 15 residues. The germline CDR1 and CDR2 sequences are SGHRS and YFSETQ.

In its sample, this clonotype is large (0.1 to 1%). J is TRBJ2-1 and V is TRBV19; possible D gene TRBD1, 5 bases. Deletions cut 6 bases from V and 7 bases from J, with 10 bases between. CDR3 size: 12 residues. The germline gives CDR1 LNHDA, CDR2 SQIVND (reference sequence). The chain's CDR3 is CASSLGVNEQFF. In nucleotides, the CDR3 is TGTGCCAGTAGCCTAGGGGTTAATGAGCAGTTCTTC.

By share, this clonotype counts as medium-sized. This chain joins TRBV12-3 or TRBV12-4 and TRBJ1-1; a possible D gene is TRBD1 (6 bases). Trimming took off 3 bases at V and 1 base at J, with 9 bases between the two ends. The length of the CDR3 is 14 residues. For the CDR3, the DNA is TGTGCCAGCAGTTTCGGGGGCGGGAACACTGAAGCTTTCTTT. It specifies CASSFGGGNTEAFF.

J is TRBJ1-2 and V is TRBV19; weak D call: TRBD1 (5 bases). Trimming took off 4 bases at V and 8 bases at J, with 14 bases between the two ends. Germline loops: CDR1 LNHDA, CDR2 SQIVND (reference sequence). The CDR3 length is 13 residues. CDR3 DNA: TGTGCCAGTAGTACAGAGGGGATGAAGGGCTACACCTTC. Amino acid sequence: CASSTEGMKGYTF.

This clonotype occurred a few times. This may stem from a read error, because a much larger clone lies one nucleotide away. The chain employs TRBV27 and TRBJ2-5, with D possibly TRBD1 on 5 matching bases. V gave up 2 bases and J gave up 9 bases, with 13 bases separating them. Per germline, CDR1 MNHEY and CDR2 SMNVEV (reference sequence). The CDR3 contains 13 residues. This chain's CDR3 is CASSLGAYEAQYF. In nucleotides, the CDR3 is TGTGCCAGCAGTTTAGGGGCCTACGAGGCCCAGTACTTC.

This clonotype is labeled as medium-sized (0.01 to 0.1%). The chain is built from TRBV7-6 and TRBJ2-2, with D uncertain. Germline CDR1 SGHVS, CDR2 FNYEAQ. The CDR3 has 14 residues. V lost 1 base to trimming and J lost 4 bases, with 7 bases between them. The CDR3 DNA follows: TGTGCCAGCAGCTTAGAGATGACCACCGGGGAGCTGTTTTTT. It yields the protein CASSLEMTTGELFF.

In regard to this clonotype: It may be a read error: a sequence one base away is much more abundant. The rearrangement uses TRBV6-5 and TRBJ2-1; 11 bases agree with TRBD2. The CDR3 runs 15 residues. Germline CDR1 and CDR2: MNHEY and SVGAGI. J lost 9 bases, V lost 2 bases, and 6 bases had no gene match. CDR3 DNA sequence: TGTGCCAGCAGTTACAGCCTAGCGGGGGGAAGTGAGCAGTTCTTC. Translation gives CASSYSLAGGSEQFF.

This clonotype is medium-sized by share. V is TRBV12-3 or TRBV12-4 and J is TRBJ2-5; TRBD1 matches at 7 bases. V lost 7 bases to trimming and J lost 6 bases; unmatched junction nucleotides: 17. CDR3 size: 16 residues. The DNA for the CDR3 is TGTGCCAGCACCTCGACAGGGAACCATCTCATCCAGACCCAGTACTTC. Translation gives CASTSTGNHLIQTQYF.